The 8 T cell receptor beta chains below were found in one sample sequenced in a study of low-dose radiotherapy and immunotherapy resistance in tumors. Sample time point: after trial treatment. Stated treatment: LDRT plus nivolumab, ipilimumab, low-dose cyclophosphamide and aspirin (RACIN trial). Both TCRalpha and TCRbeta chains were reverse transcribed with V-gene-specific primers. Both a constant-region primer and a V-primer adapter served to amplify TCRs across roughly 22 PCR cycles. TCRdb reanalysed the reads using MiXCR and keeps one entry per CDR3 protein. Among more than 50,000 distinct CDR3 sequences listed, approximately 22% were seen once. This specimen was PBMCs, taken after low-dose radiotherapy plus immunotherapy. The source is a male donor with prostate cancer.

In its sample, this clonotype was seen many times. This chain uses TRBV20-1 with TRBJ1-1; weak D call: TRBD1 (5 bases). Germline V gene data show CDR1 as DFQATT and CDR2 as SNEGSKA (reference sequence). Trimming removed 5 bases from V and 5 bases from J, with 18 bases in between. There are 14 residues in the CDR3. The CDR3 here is CSAARGVSGTEAFF. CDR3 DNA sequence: TGCAGTGCTGCGAGAGGGGTTTCTGGAACTGAAGCTTTCTTT.

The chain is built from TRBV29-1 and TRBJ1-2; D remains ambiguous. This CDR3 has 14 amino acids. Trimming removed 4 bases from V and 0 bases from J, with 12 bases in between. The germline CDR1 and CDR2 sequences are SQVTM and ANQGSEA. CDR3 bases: TGCAGCGTTGGGCCAGGAGATTCTAACTATGGCTACACCTTC. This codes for CSVGPGDSNYGYTF.

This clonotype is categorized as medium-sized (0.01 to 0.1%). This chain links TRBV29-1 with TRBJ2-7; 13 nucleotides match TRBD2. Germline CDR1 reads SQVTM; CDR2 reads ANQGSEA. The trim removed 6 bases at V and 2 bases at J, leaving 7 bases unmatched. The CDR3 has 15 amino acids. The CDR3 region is CSVALGTSGTYEQYF. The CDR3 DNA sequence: TGCAGCGTCGCACTCGGGACTAGCGGGACCTACGAGCAGTACTTC.

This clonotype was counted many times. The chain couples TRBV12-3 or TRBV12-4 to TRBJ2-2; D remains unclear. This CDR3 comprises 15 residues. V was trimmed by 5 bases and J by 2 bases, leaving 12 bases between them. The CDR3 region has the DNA TGTGCCAGCAGTCGGATGGGCGGAAACACCGGGGAGCTGTTTTTT. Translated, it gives CASSRMGGNTGELFF.

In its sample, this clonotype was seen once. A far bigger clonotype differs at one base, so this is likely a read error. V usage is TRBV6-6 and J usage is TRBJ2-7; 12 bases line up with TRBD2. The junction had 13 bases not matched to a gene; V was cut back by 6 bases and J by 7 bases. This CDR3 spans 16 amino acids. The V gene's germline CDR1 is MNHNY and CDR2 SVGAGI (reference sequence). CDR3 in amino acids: CASRGLAGKSYNEQYF. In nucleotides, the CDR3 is TGTGCCAGCAGAGGACTAGCGGGGAAGTCCTACAATGAGCAGTACTTC.

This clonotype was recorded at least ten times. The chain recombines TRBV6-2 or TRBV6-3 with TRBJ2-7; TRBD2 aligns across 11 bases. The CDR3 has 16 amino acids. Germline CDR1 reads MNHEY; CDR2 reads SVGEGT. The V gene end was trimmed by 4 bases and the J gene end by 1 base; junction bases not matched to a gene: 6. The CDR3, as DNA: TGTGCCAGCAGTTTCAACCCTAGCGGGAGGTCCTACGAGCAGTACTTC. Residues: CASSFNPSGRSYEQYF.

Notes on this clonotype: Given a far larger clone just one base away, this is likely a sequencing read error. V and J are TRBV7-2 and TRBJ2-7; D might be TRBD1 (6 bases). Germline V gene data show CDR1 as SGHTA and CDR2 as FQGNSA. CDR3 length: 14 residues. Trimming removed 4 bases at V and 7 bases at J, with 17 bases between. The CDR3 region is CASSYNRVNNEQYF. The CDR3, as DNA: TGTGCCAGCAGCTACAACAGGGTAAACAATGAGCAGTACTTC.

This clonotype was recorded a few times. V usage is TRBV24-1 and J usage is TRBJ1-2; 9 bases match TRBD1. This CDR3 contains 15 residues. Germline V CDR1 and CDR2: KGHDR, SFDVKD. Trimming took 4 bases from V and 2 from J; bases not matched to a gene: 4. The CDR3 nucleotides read TGTGCCACCAGTGACTACACAGGGGGCAACTATGGCTACACCTTC. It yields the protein CATSDYTGGNYGYTF.